The present TCR beta chain was sequenced within a study of T cell changes during pregnancy in multiple sclerosis. The repertoire was sequenced with immunoSEQ multiplex PCR; TCRdb's copy has only in-frame clones and lacks some. Among about 61,000 clones listed, approximately 90% were seen once. The specimen comprised peripheral blood, sampled in the first trimester of pregnancy. This clonotype was obtained from a female donor in good health, enrolled as a control in a pregnancy study.

The CDR3: CASSLVGTSDRPYNEQFF. In DNA, the CDR3 is TGTGCCAGCAGCTTAGTGGGTACCTCAGACAGGCCGTACAATGAGCAGTTCTTC. This rearrangement joins TRBV7-6 to TRBJ2-1, with a tentative D call TRBD1 (6 bases). CDR1 and CDR2 from the germline V gene are SGHVS and FNYEAQ. The CDR3 is 18 amino acids. V lost 1 base and J 4 bases, leaving 20 bases between the germline ends.